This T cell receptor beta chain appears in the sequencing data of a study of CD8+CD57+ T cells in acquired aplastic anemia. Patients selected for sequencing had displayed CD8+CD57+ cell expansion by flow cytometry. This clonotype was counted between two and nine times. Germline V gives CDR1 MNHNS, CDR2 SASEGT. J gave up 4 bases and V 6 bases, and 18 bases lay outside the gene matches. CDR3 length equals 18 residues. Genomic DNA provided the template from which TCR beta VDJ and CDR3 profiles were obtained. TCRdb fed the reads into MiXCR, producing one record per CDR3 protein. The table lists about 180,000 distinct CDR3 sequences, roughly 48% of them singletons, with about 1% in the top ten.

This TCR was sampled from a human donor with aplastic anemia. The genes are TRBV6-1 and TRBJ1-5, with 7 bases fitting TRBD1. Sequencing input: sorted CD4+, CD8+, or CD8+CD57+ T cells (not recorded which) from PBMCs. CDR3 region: CASSPGGLPRFVNQPQHF. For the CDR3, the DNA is TGTGCCAGCAGCCCAGGGGGGTTGCCCCGGTTTGTAAATCAGCCCCAGCATTTT.